The T cell receptor beta chain described here comes from a study of cytomegalovirus exposure and HLA in healthy donors. Study in general: Both the roughly 120 validation repertoires and the approximately 670 first-cohort repertoires used the same platform, as reported by a later analysis. Study results and limitations: A later analysis found first-cohort TCR clusters tended to co-occur in the 90 to 150 validation repertoires. In vitro data verified a few CMV-associated chains as specific for CMV antigens.

The germline gives CDR1 SEHNR, CDR2 FQNEAQ (reference sequence). Germline trimming cut 4 bases from V and 13 bases from J; bases unmatched to any gene: 11. This CDR3 has 13 amino acids. Turning to this clone: The antigen remains undetermined.

Here immunoSEQ multiplex PCR was the method, and the copy in TCRdb shows in-frame clones only, minus some. Of 120,000 to 150,000 clones listed, about 89% were seen once; the top ten hold around 3.2%. Sequenced material: PBMCs. The chain uses TRBV7-9 and TRBJ1-2; 8 bases are a match to TRBD1. This clonotype was sampled from a young woman in good health and CMV-seropositive. The CDR3 DNA reads TGTGCCAGCAGCTCCTCTATACAGGGGGGTGTCACCTTC. It encodes CASSSSIQGGVTF.